A single sample is the source of the 8 T cell receptor beta chains below, sequenced in a study of T-cell reconstitution after alpha-beta-depleted transplantation in children. Using unique molecular identifiers, the investigators prepared the TCRbeta library. TCRdb re-analysed the PCR reads in MiXCR, keeping a single row per CDR3 protein. The profile shows about 690,000 distinct CDR3 sequences, roughly 17% of them singletons. This specimen consisted of PBMCs from the stem cell graft donor, obtained from the stem cell graft. These receptor sequences come from a human donor who donated a stem cell graft to a child with acute myeloid leukemia.

This clonotype came up a few times. This chain connects TRBV7-9 to TRBJ2-4; no clear D. The CDR3 runs 14 residues. Trimming removed 1 base from V and 2 bases from J, with 6 bases in between. Germline V gene lookup returns CDR1 SEHNR and CDR2 FQNEAQ (reference sequence). CDR3 sequence: CASSLDTPKNIQYF. DNA for the CDR3: TGTGCCAGCAGCTTAGACACCCCCAAAAACATTCAGTACTTC.

This clonotype came up a few times. The chain links TRBV27 to TRBJ1-1; weak D call: TRBD1 (6 bases). The germline V gene encodes CDR1 MNHEY and CDR2 SMNVEV (reference sequence). Trimming removed 6 bases at V and 3 bases at J, with 11 bases between. The CDR3 runs to 13 residues. In DNA form, the CDR3 reads TGTGCCAGCAGCGCGGGACACTACACTGAAGCTTTCTTT. It codes for CASSAGHYTEAFF.

Ten or more counts support this clonotype. V usage is TRBV29-1 and J usage is TRBJ2-1, with 9 positions matching TRBD2. Germline V CDR1 and CDR2: SQVTM, ANQGSEA. The CDR3 spans 17 residues. V shed 5 bases, J shed 0 bases, and the junction held 11 bases outside the gene matches. The CDR3 region is CSVIGGGAPNSYNEQFF. CDR3 DNA: TGCAGCGTTATCGGCGGGGGGGCTCCCAACTCCTACAATGAGCAGTTCTTC.

This clonotype was seen repeatedly, ten times or more. The rearrangement uses TRBV29-1 and TRBJ2-7; D is unclear. This CDR3 spans 13 amino acids. Between the trimmed V and J ends, which lost 2 bases and 0 bases, there was a span of 8 bases. The V gene's germline CDR1 is SQVTM and CDR2 ANQGSEA. The CDR3 region is CSVEKDLSYEQYF. For the CDR3, the DNA is TGCAGCGTTGAAAAGGATCTCTCCTACGAGCAGTACTTC.

A few counts support this clonotype. This CDR3 is CASSRPDGTEAFF. As DNA, the CDR3 is TGCGCCAGCAGCCGACCCGACGGCACTGAAGCTTTCTTT. The chain combines TRBV4-3 with TRBJ1-1; no clear D. Germline values: CDR1 LGHNA, CDR2 YSLEER. The CDR3 spans 13 residues. The V and J ends lost 4 bases and 4 bases respectively, with 10 bases between them.

This clonotype appeared many times. The chain couples TRBV29-1 to TRBJ1-2; tentatively, D is TRBD1 (6 bases). This CDR3 comprises 12 residues. Germline assignment: CDR1 SQVTM and CDR2 ANQGSEA. The CDR3 DNA follows: TGCACCACCCGAGGGGGGCCGTATGGCTACACCTTC. Amino acid sequence: CTTRGGPYGYTF.

CDR3 nucleotides: TGTGCCAGCAGCAAAATGGGTTTTGTGTTATGCGGGAGTGAAGCTTTCTTT. The encoded protein is CASSKMGFVLCGSEAFF. V is TRBV21-1 and J is TRBJ1-1. TRBV21-1 is a listed pseudogene. The CDR3 length is 17 residues.

In this sample, this clonotype turned up many times. V is TRBV20-1 and J is TRBJ1-1; possible D gene TRBD1, 5 bases. The CDR3 is made up of 13 amino acids. Looked up from germline, CDR1 is DFQATT and CDR2 is SNEGSKA (reference sequence). Deletions cut 5 bases from V and 3 bases from J, with 13 bases between. This chain's CDR3 is CSARRQSDTEAFF. In DNA form, the CDR3 reads TGCAGTGCTCGTAGACAGTCGGACACTGAAGCTTTCTTT.